These 21 T cell receptor beta chains came from one sample sequenced in a study of spatial heterogeneity in lung cancer. TCRdb reprocessed the 5' RACE reads via MiXCR and lists one record per CDR3 protein. Among about 120,000 distinct CDR3 sequences listed, roughly an eighth were seen once. Time point reported: blood at routine non-recurrence follow-up after resection. TCRs were sequenced from unsorted whole RNA of tumor, nontumor lung or PBMC. Sequencing was performed on PBMCs, taken at follow-up. Every receptor here comes from a male donor with early-stage non-small cell lung cancer.

This clonotype has a count of ten or more. The chain combines TRBV29-1 with TRBJ2-7, with no clear D. Germline values: CDR1 SQVTM, CDR2 ANQGSEA. CDR3 size: 15 residues. The V gene lost 1 base and the J gene lost 2 bases, with 15 bases spanning the gap. CDR3 residues: CSVEGSPTSAYEQYF. In DNA, the CDR3 is TGCAGCGTTGAAGGGTCCCCGACATCAGCCTACGAGCAGTACTTC.

This clonotype has more than one count but fewer than ten. The CDR3 DNA reads TGTGCCAGCCGCGCCCAGGGAGTACTGAACACTGAAGCTTTCTTT. It is translated as CASRAQGVLNTEAFF. This chain connects TRBV7-2 to TRBJ1-1; possible D gene TRBD1, 5 bases. Germline V gives CDR1 SGHTA, CDR2 FQGNSA. V was shortened by 8 bases and J by 0 bases, with 16 bases between the two germline ends. This CDR3 region has 15 residues. The full variable domain, in which reference TRBV7-2 and TRBJ1-1 provide the parts outside the CDR3, is GAGVSQSPSNKVTEKGKDVELRCDPISGHTALYWYRQSLGQGLEFLIYFQGNSAPDKSGLPSDRFSAERTGGSVSTLTIQRTQQEDSAVYLCASRAQGVLNTEAFFGQGTRLTVV.

The chain recombines TRBV27 with TRBJ1-1; 11 bases align to TRBD1. Trimming cost V 5 bases and J 5 bases; bases outside gene matches: 13. In germline, CDR1 is MNHEY, CDR2 SMNVEV (reference sequence). There are 17 residues in the CDR3. The CDR3 sequence is CASSAQFGTGGKTEAFF. In DNA form, the CDR3 reads TGTGCCAGCAGTGCGCAGTTCGGGACAGGGGGTAAAACTGAAGCTTTCTTT.

This clonotype turned up a few times. The chain couples TRBV20-1 to TRBJ1-5; D uncertain. The V end lost 1 base, the J end lost 0 bases, and 13 bases lay between the germline ends. The CDR3 runs to 16 residues. Germline CDR1 and CDR2: DFQATT and SNEGSKA (reference sequence). In DNA form, the CDR3 reads TGCAGTGCTAGAGTGGGAGGGCTTAATAGCAATCAGCCCCAGCATTTT. Translated: CSARVGGLNSNQPQHF.

The J gene is TRBJ2-2, the V gene TRBV10-3; no reliable D call. With 6 bases removed from V and 6 bases from J, the gap between germline ends came to 8 bases. Germline CDR1 reads ENHRY; CDR2 reads SYGVKD. There are 12 residues in the CDR3. The CDR3 protein is CAIRRAAGELFF. The CDR3 nucleotides are TGTGCCATCAGGAGAGCCGCCGGGGAGCTGTTTTTT.

The gene calls are TRBV23-1 and TRBJ1-1; perhaps TRBD1 as D (5 bases). TRBV23-1 is an ORF for which the function is uncertain. V shed 4 bases and J shed 4 bases, with 10 bases lying between them. This CDR3 spans 13 amino acids. The CDR3 DNA reads as TGCGCCAGCAGTCTGAGGGACGCCACTGAAGCTTTCTTT. This translates into CASSLRDATEAFF.

This chain links TRBV5-6 with TRBJ2-1; D perhaps matches TRBD1 (5 bases). V lost 1 base and J 3 bases, leaving 14 bases between the germline ends. CDR1 is SGHDT and CDR2 is YYEEEE in the germline V gene. This CDR3 region has 16 residues. CDR3 region: CASSLRVTGDYNEQFF. The CDR3 coding sequence is TGTGCCAGCAGCTTGAGAGTAACAGGTGACTACAATGAGCAGTTCTTC.

The chain couples TRBV7-6 to TRBJ1-1; D call uncertain. CDR1 and CDR2 (germline): SGHVS, FNYEAQ. Deletions cut 1 base from V and 1 base from J, with 7 bases between. The CDR3 has 14 amino acids. CDR3 DNA: TGTGCCAGCAGCTTAGGACTGACGAACACTGAAGCTTTCTTT. The encoded protein is CASSLGLTNTEAFF. Variable domain in full (rest from reference TRBV7-6 and TRBJ1-1): GAGVSQSPRYKVTKRGQDVALRCDPISGHVSLYWYRQALGQGPEFLTYFNYEAQQDKSGLPNDRFSAERPEGSISTLTIQRTEQRDSAMYRCASSLGLTNTEAFFGQGTRLTVV.

This clonotype was seen more than once but under ten times. The V gene is TRBV5-6, the J gene TRBJ2-7; D ambiguous. Per the germline V gene, CDR1 is SGHDT and CDR2 is YYEEEE. The CDR3 spans 13 residues. The ends were cut back, 0 bases at V and 6 bases at J, with 10 bases in the middle. DNA of the CDR3: TGTGCCAGCAGCTTGGCCCCCAGTCGCGAGCAGTACTTC. Translation gives CASSLAPSREQYF.

This clonotype was observed many times. The V call is TRBV20-1, the J call TRBJ2-7; D possibly matches TRBD1 or TRBD2 (5 bases each). Per the germline V gene, CDR1 is DFQATT and CDR2 is SNEGSKA (reference sequence). CDR3 length: 12 amino acids. The DNA for the CDR3 is TGCAGCCCAGGGACCCAAGGCCACGAGCAGTACTTC. This encodes CSPGTQGHEQYF.

The CDR3 region is CASSLEEGANSPLHF. The CDR3 region has the DNA TGTGCCAGCAGCTTGGAGGAGGGGGCAAATTCACCCCTCCACTTT. The genes are TRBV5-4 and TRBJ1-6; 7 positions agree with TRBD1. The CDR3 extends over 15 amino acids. CDR1 and CDR2 from the germline V gene are SGHNT and YYREEE (reference sequence). Trimming at V came to 0 bases and at J to 7 bases, leaving 4 bases not matched to a gene.

This clonotype came up a few times. V is TRBV10-3 and J is TRBJ2-5; D tentatively fits TRBD1 or TRBD2 (5 bases each). The V end lost 5 bases, the J end lost 5 bases, and 12 bases lay between the germline ends. CDR1 is ENHRY, CDR2 SYGVKD, per germline. The CDR3 sequence is 13 residues long. For the CDR3, the DNA is TGTGCCATCAGTCCCCGGGACCCGGAGACCCAGTACTTC. This translates into CAISPRDPETQYF.

There are many counts of this clonotype. This chain links TRBV20-1 with TRBJ2-7; D gene unclear. The germline V gene encodes CDR1 DFQATT and CDR2 SNEGSKA (reference sequence). The CDR3 extends over 13 amino acids. The germline V and J ends were trimmed by 6 bases and 0 bases, with 12 bases remaining between them. The CDR3 sequence: CSAHGSYSYEQYF. DNA of the CDR3: TGCAGTGCGCACGGGTCCTACTCCTACGAGCAGTACTTC.

This clonotype was picked up many times. One junction end disagrees with the germline gene, perhaps due to a read error. The genes are TRBV6-5 and TRBJ2-7; D perhaps matches TRBD1 (7 bases). CDR3 length equals 12 residues. Germline CDR1 is MNHEY and CDR2 is SVGAGI. The CDR3 reads CAAGQTSFEQYF. DNA of the CDR3: TGTGCCGCGGGACAGACTTCCTTCGAGCAGTACTTC.

This clonotype was detected ten times or more. V usage is TRBV29-1 and J usage is TRBJ2-1; 10 bases are a match to TRBD2. Trimming cost V 4 bases and J 5 bases; bases outside gene matches: 11. Germline CDR1 and CDR2: SQVTM and ANQGSEA. CDR3 length: 16 residues. CDR3 in amino acids: CSVGGGLAGEHNEQFF. The CDR3 bases are TGCAGCGTTGGGGGAGGGCTAGCGGGGGAGCACAATGAGCAGTTCTTC.

Only a few counts were recorded for this clonotype. The chain links TRBV10-3 to TRBJ2-7; TRBD1 agrees at 9 bases. Germline CDR1 ENHRY, CDR2 SYGVKD. The junction had 10 bases not matched to a gene; V was cut back by 4 bases and J by 3 bases. This CDR3 contains 16 residues. Here the CDR3 DNA reads TGTGCCATCAGTGGACCCCCGGGACAGGGAAACTACGAGCAGTACTTC. It specifies CAISGPPGQGNYEQYF.

J is TRBJ2-7 and V is TRBV20-1, with TRBD2 as a possible D gene (6 bases). CDR1 DFQATT and CDR2 SNEGSKA come from the germline V gene (reference sequence). CDR3 length: 16 amino acids. The ends were cut back, 0 bases at V and 2 bases at J, with 17 bases in the middle. The CDR3 DNA sequence: TGCAGTGCTAGAGATTTTCGCGGGGCCGAGGCCTACGAGCAGTACTTC. Translating it yields CSARDFRGAEAYEQYF.

V is TRBV11-2 and J is TRBJ2-3; D might be TRBD1 (6 bases). The CDR3 runs 15 residues. V dropped 2 bases and J dropped 0 bases, with 9 bases sitting between them. Germline lookup yields CDR1 SGHAT and CDR2 FQNNGV. Here the CDR3 DNA reads TGTGCCAGCAGCTTATGGGGGCTTAGCACAGATACGCAGTATTTT. Amino acids: CASSLWGLSTDTQYF.

The chain is built from TRBV2 and TRBJ2-7, with TRBD1 matching 8 bases. Trimming took 4 bases from V and 6 from J; bases not matched to a gene: 8. The CDR3 extends over 14 amino acids. CDR1 is SNHLY and CDR2 is FYNNEI in the germline V gene. The CDR3 DNA follows: TGTGCCAGCAGTGTCGGGGACAGGTTTTCCGAGCAGTACTTC. Amino acid sequence: CASSVGDRFSEQYF.

V and J are TRBV7-9 and TRBJ1-1, with D maybe TRBD1 (6 bases). Germline loops: CDR1 SEHNR, CDR2 FQNEAQ (reference sequence). Trimming removed 6 bases from V and 0 bases from J, with 11 bases in between. The CDR3 runs to 14 residues. The CDR3: CASSKDSLNTEAFF. For the CDR3, the DNA is TGTGCCAGCAGTAAGGACAGTTTGAACACTGAAGCTTTCTTT.

This clonotype came up many times. This sequence joins TRBV18 and TRBJ1-1; TRBD1 matches 7 bases. The CDR3 sequence is 16 residues long. Germline lookup yields CDR1 KGHSH and CDR2 LQKENI. V lost 0 bases to trimming and J lost 5 bases; unmatched junction nucleotides: 9. The CDR3 loop reads CASSPPNHRGGTEAFF. CDR3 sequence (DNA): TGTGCCAGCTCACCACCGAACCACAGGGGAGGTACTGAAGCTTTCTTT.